This TCR beta chain comes out of a study of read filtering for tumor transcriptome and immune sequencing. Study in general: Among patients, 17 to 20 were male and around 15 female, aged roughly 45 to 80 (mean around 66). Whole-transcriptome libraries were prepared after DNase treatment. Broader study findings: Approximately 82% of IR-seq clonotypes had one read, totaling approximately 3.3% of reads; RNA-seq: roughly 76% and 46%. Dropping single-read clonotypes raised IR-seq and RNA-seq shared-clonotype correlation.

This clonotype occurred many times. Its specificity is not known. The ends lost 4 bases at V and 4 bases at J; junction bases unmatched: 4. The CDR3 covers 13 residues. From about 0.4 ug of RNA, a library with molecular barcoded alpha/delta and beta/gamma adaptors was made. TCRdb itself ran the reads through MiXCR, one entry per CDR3 protein. The repertoire includes around 140,000 distinct CDR3 sequences, 13% of them detected once, and roughly 7.6% sits in the top ten. The rearrangement links TRBV12-3 or TRBV12-4 to TRBJ2-7; TRBD1 matches at 7 bases. Input material: a population of CD138-negative cells sorted from bone marrow. This receptor was identified in a donor over 35 with multiple myeloma. This CDR3 is CASSWETGYEQYF. The CDR3 coding sequence is TGTGCCAGCAGTTGGGAGACAGGGTACGAGCAGTACTTC.